Listed below are T cell receptor beta chains from one sample, sequenced in a study of blood T cell repertoires in COVID-19. Measured with immunoSEQ multiplex PCR; TCRdb has only the in-frame clones, and not every one. Of more than 150,000 clones in the sample, 70% to 85% are singletons; the top ten hold around 16%. Sequencing was performed on PBMCs or T cells enriched from blood (not recorded which). Source of these receptors: a woman between 50 and 59 years old who had recovered from COVID-19. CDR3s include the opening cysteine and the closing phenylalanine or tryptophan. Fields, in order: J gene, D gene, clone size, V gene, CDR3 protein, CDR3 DNA. The D gene is left open where the match is weak. Size values are once, few and many counts, or a class for expanded clones, and some rows have none.

j_call: TRBJ2-6; d_call: .; clone_size: .; v_call: TRBV28; cdr3_aa: CASSLSGTGANVLTF; cdr3_nt: TGTGCCAGCAGTTTATCAGGGACTGGGGCCAACGTCCTGACTTTC
j_call: TRBJ2-7; d_call: .; clone_size: .; v_call: TRBV5-1; cdr3_aa: CASSWARGSSGEQYF; cdr3_nt: TGCGCCAGCAGCTGGGCTAGGGGTAGTTCGGGCGAGCAGTACTTC
j_call: TRBJ2-5; d_call: TRBD1; clone_size: once; v_call: TRBV9; cdr3_aa: CASSFRTGTQETQYF; cdr3_nt: TGTGCCAGCAGCTTCAGGACAGGGACACAAGAGACCCAGTACTTC
j_call: TRBJ1-1; d_call: .; clone_size: .; v_call: TRBV19; cdr3_aa: CASSMAYTEAFF; cdr3_nt: TGTGCCAGTAGTATGGCCTACACTGAAGCTTTCTTT
j_call: TRBJ2-2; d_call: .; clone_size: .; v_call: TRBV20-1; cdr3_aa: CSASLPQQDGELFF; cdr3_nt: TGCAGTGCTAGTCTTCCCCAGCAGGATGGGGAGCTGTTTTTT
j_call: TRBJ1-5; d_call: .; clone_size: .; v_call: TRBV4-1; cdr3_aa: CASSQGEVSNQPQHF; cdr3_nt: TGCGCCAGCAGCCAAGGAGAGGTGAGCAATCAGCCCCAGCATTTT
j_call: TRBJ1-5; d_call: .; clone_size: once; v_call: TRBV7-2; cdr3_aa: CASSLGGLGAEPQHF; cdr3_nt: TGTGCCAGCAGCTTAGGCGGGTTGGGGGCTGAGCCCCAGCATTTT
j_call: TRBJ2-1; d_call: TRBD1; clone_size: few; v_call: TRBV7-3; cdr3_aa: CASSLTGQGTDEQFF; cdr3_nt: TGTGCCAGCAGCTTAACGGGACAGGGGACGGATGAGCAGTTCTTC
j_call: TRBJ1-6; d_call: .; clone_size: few; v_call: TRBV3-1/TRBV3-2; cdr3_aa: CASSLGGGYSPLHF; cdr3_nt: TGTGCCAGCAGCCTTGGGGGGGGTTATTCACCCCTCCACTTT
j_call: TRBJ1-1; d_call: .; clone_size: .; v_call: TRBV27; cdr3_aa: CASSLSAGRGLNTEAFF; cdr3_nt: TGTGCCAGCAGTTTATCAGCAGGGAGGGGTTTGAACACTGAAGCTTTCTTT
j_call: TRBJ1-2; d_call: TRBD1; clone_size: .; v_call: TRBV5-5; cdr3_aa: CASSLDRDGYTF; cdr3_nt: TGTGCCAGCAGCTTAGACAGGGATGGCTACACCTTC
j_call: TRBJ1-1; d_call: .; clone_size: .; v_call: TRBV27; cdr3_aa: CASSERQRGTEAFF; cdr3_nt: TGTGCCAGCAGTGAGAGACAGCGTGGCACTGAAGCTTTCTTT
j_call: TRBJ2-1; d_call: TRBD2; clone_size: .; v_call: TRBV15; cdr3_aa: CATGPGGTSYNEQFF; cdr3_nt: TGTGCCACCGGCCCCGGGGGGACCTCCTACAATGAGCAGTTCTTC
j_call: TRBJ2-1; d_call: TRBD2; clone_size: .; v_call: TRBV5-5; cdr3_aa: CASSFGLALEQFF; cdr3_nt: TGTGCCAGCAGCTTCGGACTAGCACTTGAGCAGTTCTTC
j_call: TRBJ2-1; d_call: TRBD1; clone_size: few; v_call: TRBV19; cdr3_aa: CASQADRGGNEQFF; cdr3_nt: TGTGCCAGTCAAGCGGACAGGGGGGGAAATGAGCAGTTCTTC
j_call: TRBJ2-2; d_call: TRBD1; clone_size: .; v_call: TRBV19; cdr3_aa: CASSPGQGVNGELFF; cdr3_nt: TGTGCCAGTAGTCCGGGACAGGGGGTGAACGGGGAGCTGTTTTTT
j_call: TRBJ2-2; d_call: .; clone_size: .; v_call: TRBV28; cdr3_aa: CASKSTGEGWAGELFF; cdr3_nt: TGTGCCAGCAAAAGCACGGGTGAAGGCTGGGCCGGGGAGCTGTTTTTT
j_call: TRBJ2-1; d_call: TRBD1; clone_size: .; v_call: TRBV5-6; cdr3_aa: CASSLGGTVSYNEQFF; cdr3_nt: TGTGCCAGCAGCTTGGGAGGGACAGTCTCCTACAATGAGCAGTTCTTC
j_call: TRBJ2-2; d_call: TRBD1; clone_size: .; v_call: TRBV28; cdr3_aa: CASTTGGNTGELFF; cdr3_nt: TGTGCCAGCACAACAGGGGGGAACACCGGGGAGCTGTTTTTT
j_call: TRBJ2-1; d_call: TRBD1; clone_size: few; v_call: TRBV2; cdr3_aa: CASGSTGGRNEQFF; cdr3_nt: TGTGCCAGCGGCTCGACAGGGGGCCGGAATGAGCAGTTCTTC
j_call: TRBJ2-2; d_call: TRBD2; clone_size: .; v_call: TRBV7-7; cdr3_aa: CASSLSSGSNTGELFF; cdr3_nt: TGTGCCAGCAGCTTATCTAGCGGGAGTAACACCGGGGAGCTGTTTTTT
j_call: TRBJ2-5; d_call: .; clone_size: few; v_call: TRBV29-1; cdr3_aa: CSVLHRRYGETQYF; cdr3_nt: TGCAGCGTTCTCCACAGGCGGTACGGAGAGACCCAGTACTTC
j_call: TRBJ2-1; d_call: TRBD1; clone_size: .; v_call: TRBV7-8; cdr3_aa: CASSLARQGPNEQFF; cdr3_nt: TGTGCCAGCAGCTTAGCTCGACAGGGCCCGAATGAGCAGTTCTTC
j_call: TRBJ1-5; d_call: .; clone_size: few; v_call: TRBV28; cdr3_aa: CASLNRGNQPQHF; cdr3_nt: TGTGCCAGCCTCAATAGAGGGAATCAGCCCCAGCATTTT
j_call: TRBJ2-1; d_call: TRBD2; clone_size: .; v_call: TRBV24-1; cdr3_aa: CATSDTSGTRNEQFF; cdr3_nt: TGTGCCACCAGTGATACTAGCGGGACACGGAATGAGCAGTTCTTC
j_call: TRBJ2-2; d_call: .; clone_size: .; v_call: TRBV6-5; cdr3_aa: CASKTGNTGELFF; cdr3_nt: TGTGCCAGCAAGACAGGGAACACCGGGGAGCTGTTTTTT
j_call: TRBJ1-1; d_call: .; clone_size: .; v_call: TRBV5-1; cdr3_aa: CASRRDPGGTEAFF; cdr3_nt: TGCGCCAGCAGACGAGACCCCGGGGGAACTGAAGCTTTCTTT
j_call: TRBJ2-1; d_call: TRBD2; clone_size: .; v_call: TRBV6-2/TRBV6-3; cdr3_aa: CASSYSRGSRDEQFF; cdr3_nt: TGTGCCAGCAGTTACTCTCGCGGGAGTAGGGATGAGCAGTTCTTC
j_call: TRBJ1-5; d_call: .; clone_size: .; v_call: TRBV19; cdr3_aa: CASSIDNHQPQHF; cdr3_nt: TGTGCCAGTAGTATAGATAATCATCAGCCCCAGCATTTT
j_call: TRBJ1-1; d_call: .; clone_size: .; v_call: TRBV7-2; cdr3_aa: CASSSSISNTEAFF; cdr3_nt: TGTGCCAGCAGCTCCTCTATATCGAACACTGAAGCTTTCTTT
j_call: TRBJ2-1; d_call: TRBD2; clone_size: .; v_call: TRBV6-6; cdr3_aa: CASSWTSGSYNEQFF; cdr3_nt: TGTGCCAGCAGTTGGACTAGCGGCTCCTACAATGAGCAGTTCTTC
j_call: TRBJ2-7; d_call: .; clone_size: .; v_call: TRBV28; cdr3_aa: CASSPLQTGTYEQYF; cdr3_nt: TGTGCCAGCAGTCCGTTACAAACAGGGACCTACGAGCAGTACTTC
j_call: TRBJ2-3; d_call: .; clone_size: .; v_call: TRBV3-1/TRBV3-2; cdr3_aa: CASSARLADTQYF; cdr3_nt: TGTGCCAGCAGCGCAAGACTAGCAGATACGCAGTATTTT
j_call: TRBJ1-1; d_call: TRBD1; clone_size: .; v_call: TRBV10-3; cdr3_aa: CAISAAGGFDMNTEAFF; cdr3_nt: TGTGCCATCAGTGCCGCAGGGGGATTCGACATGAACACTGAAGCTTTCTTT
j_call: TRBJ2-1; d_call: TRBD2; clone_size: .; v_call: TRBV5-4; cdr3_aa: CASRTAGGPFHEQFF; cdr3_nt: TGTGCCAGCAGAACAGCGGGAGGGCCTTTCCATGAGCAGTTCTTC
j_call: TRBJ2-1; d_call: .; clone_size: .; v_call: TRBV29-1; cdr3_aa: CSVEILEDWVGHNEQFF; cdr3_nt: TGCAGCGTTGAGATTTTGGAGGACTGGGTTGGCCACAATGAGCAGTTCTTC
j_call: TRBJ1-5; d_call: .; clone_size: .; v_call: TRBV4-1; cdr3_aa: CASSRTFSNQPQHF; cdr3_nt: TGCGCCAGCAGCCGGACATTTAGCAATCAGCCCCAGCATTTT
j_call: TRBJ2-1; d_call: TRBD2; clone_size: .; v_call: TRBV7-9; cdr3_aa: CASSSLTSGSGNEQFF; cdr3_nt: TGTGCCAGCAGCTCCTTGACTAGCGGGAGTGGGAATGAGCAGTTCTTC
j_call: TRBJ1-1; d_call: .; clone_size: .; v_call: TRBV28; cdr3_aa: CASTLGQKAFF; cdr3_nt: TGTGCCAGCACCTTGGGGCAGAAAGCTTTCTTT
j_call: TRBJ2-1; d_call: .; clone_size: few; v_call: TRBV4-1; cdr3_aa: CASSHQRGSYEQFF; cdr3_nt: TGCGCCAGCAGCCATCAAAGGGGGAGCTATGAGCAGTTCTTC
j_call: TRBJ2-1; d_call: .; clone_size: .; v_call: TRBV7-9; cdr3_aa: CASSLRGSYNEQFF; cdr3_nt: TGTGCCAGCAGCTTAAGGGGCTCCTACAATGAGCAGTTCTTC
j_call: TRBJ1-5; d_call: .; clone_size: .; v_call: TRBV11-2; cdr3_aa: CASSTRNQPQHF; cdr3_nt: TGTGCCAGCAGCACGCGAAATCAGCCCCAGCATTTT
j_call: TRBJ2-7; d_call: TRBD1; clone_size: .; v_call: TRBV6-1; cdr3_aa: CASSETSGGAWVEQYF; cdr3_nt: TGTGCCAGCAGTGAGACCTCAGGGGGCGCTTGGGTAGAGCAGTACTTC
j_call: TRBJ2-2; d_call: .; clone_size: .; v_call: TRBV5-1; cdr3_aa: CASSSQGRVDAGELFF; cdr3_nt: TGCGCCAGCAGCTCCCAGGGAAGGGTGGACGCCGGGGAGCTGTTTTTT
j_call: TRBJ1-2; d_call: .; clone_size: .; v_call: TRBV4-1; cdr3_aa: CASSQDEREGGYGYTF; cdr3_nt: TGCGCCAGCAGCCAAGATGAGCGGGAGGGGGGATATGGCTACACCTTC
j_call: TRBJ2-3; d_call: TRBD2; clone_size: .; v_call: TRBV3-1/TRBV3-2; cdr3_aa: CASSQDLPGTSRSTDTQYF; cdr3_nt: TGTGCCAGCAGCCAAGATCTTCCGGGGACTAGCCGGAGCACAGATACGCAGTATTTT
j_call: TRBJ2-3; d_call: TRBD2; clone_size: .; v_call: TRBV6-5; cdr3_aa: CASSYSASGITDTQYF; cdr3_nt: TGTGCCAGCAGTTACTCAGCTAGCGGGATTACAGATACGCAGTATTTT
j_call: TRBJ1-5; d_call: .; clone_size: .; v_call: TRBV28; cdr3_aa: CASSLYGGYSNQPQHF; cdr3_nt: TGTGCCAGCAGTTTATATGGCGGTTATAGCAATCAGCCCCAGCATTTT
j_call: TRBJ2-1; d_call: .; clone_size: .; v_call: TRBV11-2; cdr3_aa: CASSQNPGSYNEQFF; cdr3_nt: TGTGCCAGCAGCCAGAACCCGGGGTCCTACAATGAGCAGTTCTTC
j_call: TRBJ2-7; d_call: TRBD2; clone_size: once; v_call: TRBV6-5; cdr3_aa: CASSYGGVIGEQYF; cdr3_nt: TGTGCCAGCAGTTACGGGGGGGTGATAGGCGAGCAGTACTTC
j_call: TRBJ2-5; d_call: TRBD1; clone_size: .; v_call: TRBV18; cdr3_aa: CASSLIQTGQGETQYF; cdr3_nt: TGTGCCAGCTCACTCATCCAGACAGGGCAGGGAGAGACCCAGTACTTC
j_call: TRBJ2-7; d_call: .; clone_size: many; v_call: TRBV2; cdr3_aa: CASKPGVDPKQYF; cdr3_nt: TGTGCCAGCAAACCCGGGGTAGATCCTAAGCAGTACTTC
j_call: TRBJ1-2; d_call: .; clone_size: .; v_call: TRBV11-2; cdr3_aa: CASSSRGGETRNYGYTF; cdr3_nt: TGTGCCAGCAGCTCGCGAGGAGGCGAGACCCGAAACTATGGCTACACCTTC
j_call: TRBJ1-5; d_call: .; clone_size: .; v_call: TRBV20-1; cdr3_aa: CSARADSAQHF; cdr3_nt: TGCAGTGCTAGAGCCGATTCGGCCCAGCATTTT
j_call: TRBJ2-7; d_call: TRBD2; clone_size: once; v_call: TRBV27; cdr3_aa: CASKLAGLSVSEQYF; cdr3_nt: TGTGCCAGCAAACTAGCGGGCCTTAGCGTAAGCGAGCAGTACTTC